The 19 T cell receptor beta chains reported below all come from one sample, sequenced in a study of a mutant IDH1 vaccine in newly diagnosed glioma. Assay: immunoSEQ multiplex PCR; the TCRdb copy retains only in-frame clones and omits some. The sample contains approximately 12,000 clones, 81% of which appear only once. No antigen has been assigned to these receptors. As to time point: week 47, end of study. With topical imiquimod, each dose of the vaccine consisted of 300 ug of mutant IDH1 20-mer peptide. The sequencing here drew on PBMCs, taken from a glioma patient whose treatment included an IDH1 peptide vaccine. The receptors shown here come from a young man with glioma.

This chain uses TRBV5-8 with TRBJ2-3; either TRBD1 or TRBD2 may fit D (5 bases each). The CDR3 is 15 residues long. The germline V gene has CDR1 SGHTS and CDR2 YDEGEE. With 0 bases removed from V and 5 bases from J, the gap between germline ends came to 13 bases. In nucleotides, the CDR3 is TGTGCCAGCAGCTTGGGACAGAGGGTCCAAGATACGCAGTATTTT. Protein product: CASSLGQRVQDTQYF.

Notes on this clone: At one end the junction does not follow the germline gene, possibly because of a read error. The CDR3 DNA reads TGTGCCAGCCGGAGGGGGGAGGATGGCCACACCTTC. This gives the protein CASRRGEDGHTF. This chain uses TRBV6-5 with TRBJ1-2, with D possibly being TRBD1 (6 bases). This CDR3 has 12 residues. Germline V gene sequence: CDR1 MNHEY, CDR2 SVGAGI.

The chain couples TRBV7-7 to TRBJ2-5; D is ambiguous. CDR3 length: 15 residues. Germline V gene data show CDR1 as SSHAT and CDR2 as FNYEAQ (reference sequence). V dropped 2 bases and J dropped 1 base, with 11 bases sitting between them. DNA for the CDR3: TGTGCCAGCAGCTTAACCAGGATGGGCCAAGAGACCCAGTACTTC. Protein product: CASSLTRMGQETQYF. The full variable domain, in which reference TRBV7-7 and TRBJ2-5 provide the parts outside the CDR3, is GAGVSQSPRYKVTKRGQDVTLRCDPISSHATLYWYQQALGQGPEFLTYFNYEAQPDKSGLPSDRFSAERPEGSISTLTIQRTEQRDSAMYRCASSLTRMGQETQYFGPGTRLLVL.

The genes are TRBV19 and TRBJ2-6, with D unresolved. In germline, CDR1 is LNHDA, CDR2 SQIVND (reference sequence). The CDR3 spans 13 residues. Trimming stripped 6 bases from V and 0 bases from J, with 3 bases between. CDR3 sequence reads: CASSASGANVLTF. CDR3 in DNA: TGTGCCAGTAGCGCCTCTGGGGCCAACGTCCTGACTTTC.

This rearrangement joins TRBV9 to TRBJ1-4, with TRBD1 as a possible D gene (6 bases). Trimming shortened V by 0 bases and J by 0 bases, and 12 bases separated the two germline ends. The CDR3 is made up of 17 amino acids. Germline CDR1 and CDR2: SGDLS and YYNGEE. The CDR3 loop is CASSVEGGEATNEKLFF. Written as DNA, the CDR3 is TGTGCCAGCAGCGTAGAAGGGGGAGAGGCAACTAATGAAAAACTGTTTTTT.

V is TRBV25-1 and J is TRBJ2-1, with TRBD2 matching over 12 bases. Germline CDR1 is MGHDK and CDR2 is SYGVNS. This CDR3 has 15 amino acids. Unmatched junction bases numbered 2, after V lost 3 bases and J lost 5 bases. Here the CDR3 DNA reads TGTGCCAGCAGTGACAGGACTAGCGGGGACAATGAGCAGTTCTTC. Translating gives CASSDRTSGDNEQFF.

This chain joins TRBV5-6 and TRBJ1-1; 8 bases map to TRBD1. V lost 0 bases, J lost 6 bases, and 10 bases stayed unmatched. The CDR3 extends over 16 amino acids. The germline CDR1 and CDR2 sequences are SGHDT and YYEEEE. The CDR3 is CASSLVGQGGEPEAFF. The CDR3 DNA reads TGTGCCAGCAGCTTGGTTGGACAGGGAGGGGAGCCTGAAGCTTTCTTT.

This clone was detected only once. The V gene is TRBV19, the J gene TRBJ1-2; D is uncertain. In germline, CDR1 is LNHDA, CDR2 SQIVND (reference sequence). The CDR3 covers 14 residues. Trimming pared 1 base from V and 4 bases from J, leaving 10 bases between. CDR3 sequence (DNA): TGTGCCAGTAGTATAGCGGGCAGAGGCTATGGCTACACCTTC. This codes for CASSIAGRGYGYTF.

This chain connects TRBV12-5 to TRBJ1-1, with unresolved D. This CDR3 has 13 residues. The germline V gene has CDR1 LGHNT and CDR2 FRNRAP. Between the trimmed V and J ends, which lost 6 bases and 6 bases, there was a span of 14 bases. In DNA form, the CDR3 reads TGTGCTAGTGGCGCTCCAATGCTCGCTGAAGCTTTCTTT. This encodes CASGAPMLAEAFF.

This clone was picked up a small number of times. The CDR3 DNA is TGTGCCAGCAGCTTAATTCCAGGGGACACTGAAGCTTTCTTT. It yields the protein CASSLIPGDTEAFF. The chain is built from TRBV7-9 and TRBJ1-1; the D gene is possibly TRBD1 (6 bases). This CDR3 is 14 amino acids long. Germline CDR1 is SEHNR and CDR2 is FQNEAQ (reference sequence). V dropped 2 bases and J dropped 3 bases, with 10 bases sitting between them.

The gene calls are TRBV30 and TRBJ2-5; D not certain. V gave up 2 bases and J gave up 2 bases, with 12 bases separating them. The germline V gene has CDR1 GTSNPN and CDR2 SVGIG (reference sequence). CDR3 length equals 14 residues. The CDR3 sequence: CAWSSKTIQETQYF. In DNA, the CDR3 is TGTGCCTGGAGTAGTAAGACGATACAAGAGACCCAGTACTTC. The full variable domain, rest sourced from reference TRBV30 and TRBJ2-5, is SQTIHQWPATLVQPVGSPLSLECTVEGTSNPNLYWYRQAAGRGLQLLFYSVGIGQISSEVPQNLSASRPQDRQFILSSKKLLLSDSGFYLCAWSSKTIQETQYFGPGTRLLVL.

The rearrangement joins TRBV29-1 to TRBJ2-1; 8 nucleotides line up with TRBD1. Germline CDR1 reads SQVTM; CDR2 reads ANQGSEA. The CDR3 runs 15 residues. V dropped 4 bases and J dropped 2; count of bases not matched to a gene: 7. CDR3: CSVGGHRGAYNEQFF. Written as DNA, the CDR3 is TGCAGCGTTGGGGGCCACAGGGGGGCCTACAATGAGCAGTTCTTC.

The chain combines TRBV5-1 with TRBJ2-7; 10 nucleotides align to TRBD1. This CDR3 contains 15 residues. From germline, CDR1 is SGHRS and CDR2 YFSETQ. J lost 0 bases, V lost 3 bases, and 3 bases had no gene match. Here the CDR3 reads CASSWGTGDSYEQYF. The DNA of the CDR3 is TGCGCCAGCAGCTGGGGGACAGGGGACTCCTACGAGCAGTACTTC.

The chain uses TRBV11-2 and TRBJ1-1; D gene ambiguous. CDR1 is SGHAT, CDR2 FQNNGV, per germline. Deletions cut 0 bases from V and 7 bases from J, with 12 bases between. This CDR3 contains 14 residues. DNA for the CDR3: TGTGCCAGCAGCTTAGATCAGGCGCCTTTTGAAGCTTTCTTT. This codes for CASSLDQAPFEAFF. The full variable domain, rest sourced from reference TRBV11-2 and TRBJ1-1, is EAGVAQSPRYKIIEKRQSVAFWCNPISGHATLYWYQQILGQGPKLLIQFQNNGVVDDSQLPKDRFSAERLKGVDSTLKIQPAKLEDSAVYLCASSLDQAPFEAFFGQGTRLTVV.

The CDR3 nucleotides are TGCGCCAGCAGCCTCGGGACTAGCGGATACTACGAGCAGTACTTC. Its translation: CASSLGTSGYYEQYF. The rearrangement joins TRBV4-1 to TRBJ2-7, with 11 nucleotides matching TRBD2. Germline-derived CDR1 and CDR2 are MGHRA and YSYEKL. The CDR3 contains 15 residues. Trimming cost V 4 bases and J 3 bases; bases outside gene matches: 5.

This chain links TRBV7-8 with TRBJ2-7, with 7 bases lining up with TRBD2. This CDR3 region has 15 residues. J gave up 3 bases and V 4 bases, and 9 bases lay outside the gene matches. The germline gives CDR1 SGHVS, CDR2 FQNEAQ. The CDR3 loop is CASSSKTSRDYEQYF. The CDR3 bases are TGTGCCAGCAGCTCCAAGACTAGCAGAGACTACGAGCAGTACTTC.

Here the CDR3 reads CASSPRQGVYGGYTF. CDR3 DNA: TGTGCCAGCAGCCCCCGACAGGGGGTTTATGGTGGCTACACCTTC. The chain employs TRBV7-8 and TRBJ1-2; TRBD1 matches at 9 bases. The trim removed 5 bases at V and 7 bases at J, leaving 11 bases unmatched. This CDR3 has 15 residues. Per the germline V gene, CDR1 is SGHVS and CDR2 is FQNEAQ.

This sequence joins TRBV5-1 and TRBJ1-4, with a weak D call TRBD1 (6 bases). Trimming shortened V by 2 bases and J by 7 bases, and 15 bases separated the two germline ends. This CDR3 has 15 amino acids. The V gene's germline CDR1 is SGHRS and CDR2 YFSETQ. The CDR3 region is CASSFWGGRGEKLFF. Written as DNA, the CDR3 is TGCGCCAGCAGCTTTTGGGGGGGCCGGGGTGAAAAACTGTTTTTT.

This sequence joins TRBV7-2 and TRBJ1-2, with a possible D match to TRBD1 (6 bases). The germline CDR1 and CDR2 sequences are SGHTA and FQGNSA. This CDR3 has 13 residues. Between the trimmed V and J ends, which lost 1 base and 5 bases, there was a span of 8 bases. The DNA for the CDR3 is TGTGCCAGCAGCTTAGAGGGGGGGTATGGCTACACCTTC. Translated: CASSLEGGYGYTF.